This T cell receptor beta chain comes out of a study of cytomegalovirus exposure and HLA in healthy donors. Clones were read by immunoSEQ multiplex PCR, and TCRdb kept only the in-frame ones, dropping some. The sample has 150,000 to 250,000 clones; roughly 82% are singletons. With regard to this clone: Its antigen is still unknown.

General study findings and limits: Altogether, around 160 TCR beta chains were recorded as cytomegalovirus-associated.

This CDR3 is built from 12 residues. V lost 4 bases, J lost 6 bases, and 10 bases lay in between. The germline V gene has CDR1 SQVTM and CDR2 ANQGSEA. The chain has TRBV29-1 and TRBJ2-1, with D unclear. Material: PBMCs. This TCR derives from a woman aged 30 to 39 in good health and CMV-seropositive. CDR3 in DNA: TGCAGCGTTGTACCTGAGGTCAATGAGCAGTTCTTC. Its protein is CSVVPEVNEQFF.